Listed below are T cell receptor beta chains from one sample, sequenced in a study of T-cell memory formation after mild COVID-19. TCRdb re-called the 5' RACE reads with MiXCR, one entry per CDR3 protein. Of a few hundred thousand distinct CDR3 sequences listed, 25% to 30% were seen once; the top ten hold roughly 14%. The sample was PBMCs or a T cell subset sorted from them (not recorded which). The receptors shown here come from an adult woman who had mild COVID-19 (a few samples of this study predate the infection). Cell type and time point are not known. CDR3s include the opening cysteine and the closing phenylalanine or tryptophan. The order of the fields is clone size, D gene, J gene, V gene, CDR3 length, CDR3 protein, CDR3 DNA. The D gene is left open where the match is weak. Size is omitted from some rows. Given values are once, few, many or a class for expanded clones.

- TRBD1 TRBJ2-2 TRBV12-3/TRBV12-4 14 CASSSTGGTGELFF TGTGCCAGCAGTTCGACAGGGGGGACCGGGGAGCTGTTTTTT
- TRBD1 TRBJ1-1 TRBV7-8 13 CASSLDREEEAFF TGTGCCAGCAGCTTGGACAGGGAAGAGGAAGCTTTCTTT
- TRBD2 TRBJ2-7 TRBV19 17 CASSWTSGVSPSYEQYF TGTGCCAGTAGTTGGACTAGCGGGGTTTCCCCGTCCTACGAGCAGTACTTC
- TRBD2 TRBJ2-1 TRBV19 15 CASSPRTSGVAEQFF TGTGCCAGTAGTCCGCGGACTAGCGGGGTGGCCGAGCAGTTCTTC
- - TRBJ2-1 TRBV24-1 13 CATSDFRPGGQFF TGTGCCACCAGTGATTTTAGGCCCGGCGGGCAGTTCTTC
- - TRBJ2-1 TRBV12-3/TRBV12-4 15 CASSLREGRNNEQFF TGTGCCAGCAGTTTGAGAGAGGGCCGGAACAATGAGCAGTTCTTC
many TRBD2 TRBJ2-5 TRBV7-2 15 CASSLDGRALETQYF TGTGCCAGCAGCTTAGATGGGAGGGCCTTAGAGACCCAGTACTTC
- - TRBJ2-7 TRBV5-1 13 CASSLVGYYEQYF TGCGCCAGCAGCTTGGTTGGATACTACGAGCAGTACTTC
- - TRBJ2-7 TRBV27 12 CASSFPGHEQYF TGTGCCAGCAGTTTCCCGGGCCACGAGCAGTACTTC
- - TRBJ2-7 TRBV18 17 CASSPLGLGGRNYEQYF TGTGCCAGCTCACCGCTAGGGCTTGGGGGTAGGAATTACGAGCAGTACTTC
- TRBD2 TRBJ2-1 TRBV11-3 18 CASTPPKREGLQRNEQFF TGTGCCAGCACCCCCCCCAAGCGGGAGGGATTACAGAGAAATGAGCAGTTCTTC
- - TRBJ2-7 TRBV7-9 16 CASSPGSGHKVNEQYF TGTGCCAGCAGCCCCGGATCGGGGCACAAGGTTAACGAGCAGTACTTC
few - TRBJ2-5 TRBV6-5 14 CASSYLGPQETQYF TGTGCCAGCAGTTACCTGGGTCCCCAAGAGACCCAGTACTTC
few TRBD2 TRBJ2-3 TRBV12-3/TRBV12-4 19 CASSPPTSGGDFDTDTQYF TGTGCCAGCAGCCCCCCGACCAGCGGGGGAGATTTTGACACAGATACGCAGTATTTT
few - TRBJ1-3 TRBV5-1 15 CASRQDTSSGNTIYF TGCGCCAGCAGACAAGACACCAGCTCTGGAAACACCATATATTTT
many TRBD2 TRBJ2-7 TRBV3-1 13 CASSPLASYEQYF TGTGCCAGCAGCCCACTAGCGAGTTACGAGCAGTACTTC
few TRBD1 TRBJ2-5 TRBV6-5 19 CASSYDGTGREPGQETQYF TGTGCCAGCAGTTACGACGGGACAGGGCGTGAGCCAGGTCAAGAGACCCAGTACTTC
- TRBD1 TRBJ1-1 TRBV7-9 15 CASSQMTGRNTEAFF TGTGCCAGCAGCCAAATGACAGGGAGGAACACTGAAGCTTTCTTT
few TRBD1 TRBJ2-2 TRBV5-5 13 CASSAGTAGELFF TGTGCCAGCAGCGCAGGGACAGCCGGGGAGCTGTTTTTT
- TRBD2 TRBJ2-5 TRBV3-1 16 CASSQTGGSWEGTQYF TGTGCCAGCAGCCAAACGGGGGGATCCTGGGAAGGGACCCAGTACTTC
- TRBD2 TRBJ2-3 TRBV29-1 16 CSVGTSGGERTDTQYF TGCAGCGTTGGGACTAGCGGGGGAGAACGCACAGATACGCAGTATTTT
few TRBD1 TRBJ2-2 TRBV15 16 CATSRPGQGPTGELFF TGTGCCACCAGCAGACCGGGACAGGGTCCTACCGGGGAGCTGTTTTTT
few - TRBJ2-5 TRBV20-1 13 CSASRQTQETQYF TGCAGTGCTAGCCGACAGACCCAAGAGACCCAGTACTTC
- - TRBJ2-2 TRBV24-1 18 CATSGLAGGKINTGELFF TGTGCCACCAGTGGCCTGGCGGGCGGCAAAATAAACACCGGGGAGCTGTTTTTT
- - TRBJ2-4 TRBV7-9 16 CASSLVGELPGNIQYF TGTGCCAGCAGCTTAGTTGGCGAACTACCAGGAAACATTCAGTACTTC